The rows below give T cell receptor beta chains drawn from one sample of a study of blood T cell repertoires in COVID-19. Produced via immunoSEQ multiplex PCR; TCRdb's table is partial and in-frame only. The data show around 180,000 clones, less than 85% seen once. The material sequenced was peripheral blood. All receptors derive from an elderly woman with active or convalescent COVID-19. Both conserved end residues are trimmed from each CDR3. A D gene is named only where the DNA matches it firmly. Part of the rows lack a size; the others show once, few, many or a class for expanded clones.

abundance: once
d_gene: TRBD1
v_gene: TRBV3-1/TRBV3-2
j_gene: TRBJ1-1
CDR3aa: ASSVGQAEAF

abundance: -
d_gene: TRBD1
v_gene: TRBV9
j_gene: TRBJ1-6
CDR3aa: ASSFSLRQGSSLH

abundance: once
d_gene: TRBD2
v_gene: TRBV6-5
j_gene: TRBJ2-1
CDR3aa: ASSYGRTSGLDEQF

abundance: -
d_gene: TRBD1
v_gene: TRBV30
j_gene: TRBJ1-2
CDR3aa: AWSPGQTLPY

abundance: -
d_gene: -
v_gene: TRBV2
j_gene: TRBJ2-7
CDR3aa: ASSADSYSYEQY

abundance: -
d_gene: -
v_gene: TRBV12-3/TRBV12-4
j_gene: TRBJ1-1
CDR3aa: ASSFKGDTEAF

abundance: -
d_gene: TRBD1
v_gene: TRBV3-1/TRBV3-2
j_gene: TRBJ2-2
CDR3aa: ASSQPGQGFAGELF

abundance: -
d_gene: -
v_gene: TRBV6-5
j_gene: TRBJ2-7
CDR3aa: ASGGVFLRVYEQY

abundance: -
d_gene: -
v_gene: TRBV20-1
j_gene: TRBJ1-2
CDR3aa: SASEGGRGYGYT

abundance: few
d_gene: -
v_gene: TRBV28
j_gene: TRBJ1-1
CDR3aa: ASPTAGAF

abundance: -
d_gene: TRBD1
v_gene: TRBV5-1
j_gene: TRBJ2-7
CDR3aa: ASSQGQGLGEQY

abundance: -
d_gene: -
v_gene: TRBV28
j_gene: TRBJ2-2
CDR3aa: ASSFRSWSTGELF

abundance: -
d_gene: TRBD1
v_gene: TRBV5-1
j_gene: TRBJ2-2
CDR3aa: ASSSGTGGTGELF

abundance: -
d_gene: -
v_gene: TRBV7-8
j_gene: TRBJ2-7
CDR3aa: ASSRDSSYEQY

abundance: -
d_gene: -
v_gene: TRBV18
j_gene: TRBJ2-5
CDR3aa: ASSPMERQETQY

abundance: -
d_gene: TRBD1
v_gene: TRBV10-1
j_gene: TRBJ2-1
CDR3aa: ASRAGTGASNEQF

abundance: -
d_gene: -
v_gene: TRBV24-1
j_gene: TRBJ1-2
CDR3aa: ATSDSSIQWGQGYT

abundance: once
d_gene: TRBD2
v_gene: TRBV3-1/TRBV3-2
j_gene: TRBJ2-5
CDR3aa: ASSQGSLAGGETQY

abundance: -
d_gene: TRBD2
v_gene: TRBV3-1/TRBV3-2
j_gene: TRBJ2-3
CDR3aa: ASSQPGTSGLNTDTQY

abundance: -
d_gene: TRBD2
v_gene: TRBV5-8
j_gene: TRBJ2-4
CDR3aa: ASSLELAGIAKNIQY

abundance: -
d_gene: TRBD2
v_gene: TRBV11-2
j_gene: TRBJ2-5
CDR3aa: ASSLDEGGLAVQETQY

abundance: -
d_gene: -
v_gene: TRBV10-2
j_gene: TRBJ1-1
CDR3aa: ASRRGGTGIITEAF

abundance: few
d_gene: -
v_gene: TRBV29-1
j_gene: TRBJ1-3
CDR3aa: SVPSGLTGNTIY

abundance: -
d_gene: TRBD2
v_gene: TRBV4-1
j_gene: TRBJ2-7
CDR3aa: ASSPLGTSGPEQY

abundance: -
d_gene: TRBD2
v_gene: TRBV24-1
j_gene: TRBJ2-1
CDR3aa: ATSDPVAGGRDEQF

abundance: once
d_gene: -
v_gene: TRBV6-5
j_gene: TRBJ1-1
CDR3aa: ANSWEGNTEAF

abundance: -
d_gene: -
v_gene: TRBV14
j_gene: TRBJ1-1
CDR3aa: ASSQAVGGEAF

abundance: -
d_gene: -
v_gene: TRBV7-2
j_gene: TRBJ1-4
CDR3aa: ASSPPWAGEKLF

abundance: -
d_gene: -
v_gene: TRBV10-1
j_gene: TRBJ1-6
CDR3aa: ASSPSNTGPGASPLH

abundance: -
d_gene: TRBD2
v_gene: TRBV5-1
j_gene: TRBJ2-2
CDR3aa: ASSLSSGPGELF

abundance: -
d_gene: TRBD2
v_gene: TRBV9
j_gene: TRBJ2-4
CDR3aa: ASSVSGRGDIQY

abundance: -
d_gene: -
v_gene: TRBV18
j_gene: TRBJ1-2
CDR3aa: ASSPAGENGYT

abundance: -
d_gene: TRBD2
v_gene: TRBV7-8
j_gene: TRBJ2-1
CDR3aa: ASSLEGLADQSSYNEQF

abundance: -
d_gene: TRBD2
v_gene: TRBV5-1
j_gene: TRBJ2-7
CDR3aa: ASSFQLAGYEQY

abundance: -
d_gene: TRBD1
v_gene: TRBV3-1/TRBV3-2
j_gene: TRBJ2-3
CDR3aa: ATRQGTTDTQY

abundance: -
d_gene: TRBD1
v_gene: TRBV23-1
j_gene: TRBJ2-1
CDR3aa: ASSVGTDPYNEQF

abundance: -
d_gene: -
v_gene: TRBV7-2
j_gene: TRBJ1-5
CDR3aa: ASSSYTTDNQPQH

abundance: -
d_gene: TRBD1
v_gene: TRBV7-2
j_gene: TRBJ1-5
CDR3aa: ASSLRQGNQPQH

abundance: -
d_gene: TRBD1
v_gene: TRBV5-1
j_gene: TRBJ2-1
CDR3aa: ASSVQGASYNEQF

abundance: -
d_gene: TRBD2
v_gene: TRBV3-1/TRBV3-2
j_gene: TRBJ2-3
CDR3aa: ASSQGLAGGLTQY

abundance: -
d_gene: -
v_gene: TRBV10-3
j_gene: TRBJ2-5
CDR3aa: AISAHSPGQETQY

abundance: -
d_gene: -
v_gene: TRBV7-8
j_gene: TRBJ1-4
CDR3aa: ASSLLGGTNEKLF

abundance: -
d_gene: -
v_gene: TRBV9
j_gene: TRBJ2-2
CDR3aa: ASSVQTNTGELF

abundance: -
d_gene: TRBD2
v_gene: TRBV5-6
j_gene: TRBJ2-1
CDR3aa: ASSLTSGYNEQF

abundance: few
d_gene: -
v_gene: TRBV7-3
j_gene: TRBJ1-1
CDR3aa: ASSFQGNTEAF

abundance: once
d_gene: TRBD1
v_gene: TRBV18
j_gene: TRBJ2-5
CDR3aa: ASSPSGGFETQY

abundance: -
d_gene: TRBD1
v_gene: TRBV10-1
j_gene: TRBJ1-3
CDR3aa: ASSESWGQGSGNTIY

abundance: -
d_gene: -
v_gene: TRBV27
j_gene: TRBJ1-6
CDR3aa: ASSPGSVTNSPLH

abundance: -
d_gene: -
v_gene: TRBV5-1
j_gene: TRBJ2-5
CDR3aa: ASRPDGETQY

abundance: -
d_gene: -
v_gene: TRBV15
j_gene: TRBJ2-3
CDR3aa: ATSRDPTPDTQY

abundance: -
d_gene: -
v_gene: TRBV27
j_gene: TRBJ1-1
CDR3aa: ASSSGLGGAF

abundance: -
d_gene: -
v_gene: TRBV7-9
j_gene: TRBJ2-3
CDR3aa: ASSYRQRTDTQY

abundance: -
d_gene: TRBD2
v_gene: TRBV19
j_gene: TRBJ2-1
CDR3aa: ASSIGSGLAGVNEQF

abundance: -
d_gene: TRBD2
v_gene: TRBV11-2
j_gene: TRBJ2-1
CDR3aa: ASSLSSGNNEQF

abundance: -
d_gene: TRBD1
v_gene: TRBV5-1
j_gene: TRBJ2-7
CDR3aa: ASSRTGTGDEQY

abundance: -
d_gene: -
v_gene: TRBV9
j_gene: TRBJ1-1
CDR3aa: ASSHRTTMNTEAF

abundance: once
d_gene: -
v_gene: TRBV7-9
j_gene: TRBJ2-7
CDR3aa: ASSPSSEQY